Below are 14 T cell receptor beta chains sequenced from a single sample in a study of CXCR3-negative and CXCR3-positive naive CD8 T cells (dated by TCRdb to about 2019). The full study reports these points: TRB CDR3s from CXCR3-positive naive cells showed higher hydrophobicity (lower Kidera factor 4), lower energy, and higher strength and volume indices than CXCR3-negative naive cells.

The reads were generated on a NextSeq 550. The Human TCR Profiling Kit (MiLaboratory) was used to prepare UMI-labeled 5' RACE TRB cDNA libraries. Through TCRdb reprocessing, the reads give one entry per CDR3 protein sequence; DNA is omitted. This sample's records show about 130,000 distinct CDR3 sequences. The ten largest clones take up roughly 0.62% of the sample. For these TCRs, the target antigens are not known. The sample taken for sequencing was naive CXCR3+ CD8+ T cells from blood. Per the publication, the cell subset or site label means: CD45RO-CCR7+CD27+CD95- naive CD8+ T cells expressing CXCR3 (TNR3+). These receptor sequences come from a human donor in good health. Some clones in this sample may be carry-over from other donors' samples.

The chain recombines TRBV7-2 with TRBJ2-3; TCRdb selects TRBD1, and the lack of DNA leaves this call unchecked. This CDR3 is 15 amino acids long. CDR1 is SGHTA, CDR2 FQGNSA, per germline. CDR3 sequence: CASSLAGGGPFAQYF.

CDR3 loop: CASSNPGLADNEQYF. J is TRBJ2-7 and V is TRBV7-2; the D call of TRBD2 rests on TCRdb alone, since no DNA is present to check it. Germline lookup yields CDR1 SGHTA and CDR2 FQGNSA. This CDR3 region has 15 residues.

J is TRBJ2-5 and V is TRBV29-1; TCRdb returns TRBD1, unconfirmable since there is no DNA. Germline-derived CDR1 and CDR2 are SQVTM and ANQGSEA. CDR3 length: 14 residues. This chain's CDR3 is CSVVTRDSGETQYF.

The rearrangement joins TRBV7-9 to TRBJ2-5; TCRdb's assignment of TRBD1 cannot be checked, as there is no DNA. Germline CDR1 and CDR2: SEHNR and FQNEAQ (reference sequence). The CDR3 runs 12 residues. The CDR3 sequence is CASRQGEETQYF. Filled out from reference TRBV7-9 and TRBJ2-5, the complete variable domain reads DTGVSQNPRHKITKRGQNVTFRCDPISEHNRLYWYRQTLGQGPEFLTYFQNEAQLEKSRLLSDRFSAERPKGSFSTLEIQRTEQGDSAMYLCASRQGEETQYFGPGTRLLVL.

The genes are TRBV7-3 and TRBJ2-3. The CDR3 sequence is 16 residues long. Germline lookup yields CDR1 SGHTA and CDR2 FQGTGA. This CDR3 is CASSLIGPDSTDTQYF.

This sequence joins TRBV29-1 and TRBJ1-2; without DNA, the TCRdb call of TRBD1 cannot be checked. This CDR3 is 12 amino acids long. Germline V gene data show CDR1 as SQVTM and CDR2 as ANQGSEA. CDR3: CSVDEGGYGYTF.

V gene TRBV20-1 combines with J gene TRBJ2-1; TCRdb proposes TRBD2, but this gene call is untestable without DNA. This CDR3 contains 14 residues. Looked up from germline, CDR1 is DFQATT and CDR2 is SNEGSKA (reference sequence). The CDR3 sequence is CSARLAGGYNEQFF.

This chain uses TRBV12-2 with TRBJ1-2. TRBV12-2 is designated a pseudogene. The CDR3 is 17 amino acids. CDR3 sequence reads: CASRPRQGPSAHYGYTF.

The V call is TRBV20-1, the J call TRBJ2-1; lacking DNA, the TRBD2 call made by TCRdb goes unchecked. The CDR3 spans 19 residues. Germline assignment: CDR1 DFQATT and CDR2 SNEGSKA (reference sequence). CDR3 protein: CSAQGSGRAFRSSYNEQFF.

The gene calls are TRBV7-8 and TRBJ2-1; there is no DNA to check the TCRdb D call of TRBD2. Germline CDR1 and CDR2: SGHVS and FQNEAQ. This CDR3 has 17 amino acids. Here the CDR3 reads CASSEEREGLGVDEQFF.

The CDR3 spells CASSHDRDPYNSPLHF. V usage is TRBV7-2 and J usage is TRBJ1-6; checking the TCRdb D call of TRBD1 is not possible without DNA. The CDR3 runs to 16 residues. Germline V CDR1 and CDR2: SGHTA, FQGNSA.

This rearrangement joins TRBV7-9 to TRBJ2-1; TCRdb indicates TRBD2, and absent DNA this call remains unverified. The CDR3 contains 16 residues. Germline lookup yields CDR1 SEHNR and CDR2 FQNEAQ (reference sequence). This CDR3 is CASSPKRDRSYNEQFF.

V is TRBV27 and J is TRBJ1-2; lacking DNA, the TRBD1 call made by TCRdb goes unchecked. The CDR3 is 13 residues long. Germline V CDR1 and CDR2: MNHEY, SMNVEV (reference sequence). The CDR3 reads CASSPRTGDGYTF.

This chain links TRBV29-1 with TRBJ1-3. CDR1 is SQVTM and CDR2 is ANQGSEA in the germline V gene. This CDR3 spans 12 amino acids. This CDR3 reads CSVLTIGNTIYF.